One T cell receptor (beta chain) is described in this entry. Sequenced by immunoSEQ multiplex PCR; TCRdb stores in-frame clones only, minus some. The sample lists more than 11,000 clones, nearly 80% occurring once. This entry belongs to a study of T cell repertoires in ileal Crohn's disease. Deletions cut 6 bases from V and 2 bases from J, with 11 bases between. Germline lookup yields CDR1 MNHEY and CDR2 SMNVEV (reference sequence). CDR3 length: 14 residues. The TCR comes from an adult with Crohn's disease. The gene calls are TRBV27 and TRBJ1-3; D is possibly TRBD1 (6 bases). Sequencing was done on a sample of ileal tissue. The CDR3 nucleotides are TGTGCCAGCAGATCACAGGGACCTGGAAACACCATATATTTT. Residues: CASRSQGPGNTIYF.